This T cell receptor (beta chain) comes out of a study of blood T cell repertoires in COVID-19. Background on the study: Whether acute or convalescent, the COVID-19 samples came from the United States, Italy and Spain. T cells, B-cell-depleted T cells, or PBMCs provided the cDNA or gDNA that served as material.

Germline-derived CDR1 and CDR2 are MDHEN and SYDVKM. V dropped 3 bases and J dropped 7; count of bases not matched to a gene: 6. The length of the CDR3 is 14 residues. Per the original data handling: Nucleated cell counts were estimated from reference gene primer amplification. Assay: immunoSEQ multiplex PCR; the TCRdb copy retains only in-frame clones and omits some. The V and J calls and the clone size are those of that table, but D and trimming were determined from the DNA. This table holds about 300,000 clones, around 88% found once. Sequencing used peripheral blood. The sequence was obtained from a woman in her 30s who had recovered from COVID-19. V gene TRBV28 combines with J gene TRBJ2-1, with 7 bases lining up with TRBD1. The CDR3 sequence: CASSFPRGRNEQFF. The CDR3 DNA follows: TGTGCCAGCAGTTTCCCGAGGGGGCGTAATGAGCAGTTCTTC.